What follows describes a single TCR beta chain. These data come from a study of CD8+CD57+ T cells in acquired aplastic anemia. On the study more broadly: Recorded DNA amounts for sorted CD4+ and CD8+ cells had an average of roughly 3.4 ug.

According to the study, genomic DNA was the template for TCR beta VDJ and CDR3 profiling. In TCRdb, the reads were re-called with MiXCR into one record per CDR3 protein. The data show 150,000 to 200,000 distinct CDR3 sequences, under 75% seen once. There are 13 residues in the CDR3. Germline V gene sequence: CDR1 SEHNR, CDR2 FQNEAQ (reference sequence). The V gene lost 6 bases and the J gene lost 7 bases, with 16 bases spanning the gap. This sequence was found in a human donor in good health. The sequencing sample was made of sorted CD4+, CD8+, or CD8+CD57+ T cells (not recorded which) from PBMCs. The chain is built from TRBV7-9 and TRBJ2-7; weak D call: TRBD2 (6 bases). The CDR3 protein is CASSYSPGREQYF. CDR3 in DNA: TGTGCCAGCAGTTACTCTCCAGGGAGGGAGCAGTACTTC.